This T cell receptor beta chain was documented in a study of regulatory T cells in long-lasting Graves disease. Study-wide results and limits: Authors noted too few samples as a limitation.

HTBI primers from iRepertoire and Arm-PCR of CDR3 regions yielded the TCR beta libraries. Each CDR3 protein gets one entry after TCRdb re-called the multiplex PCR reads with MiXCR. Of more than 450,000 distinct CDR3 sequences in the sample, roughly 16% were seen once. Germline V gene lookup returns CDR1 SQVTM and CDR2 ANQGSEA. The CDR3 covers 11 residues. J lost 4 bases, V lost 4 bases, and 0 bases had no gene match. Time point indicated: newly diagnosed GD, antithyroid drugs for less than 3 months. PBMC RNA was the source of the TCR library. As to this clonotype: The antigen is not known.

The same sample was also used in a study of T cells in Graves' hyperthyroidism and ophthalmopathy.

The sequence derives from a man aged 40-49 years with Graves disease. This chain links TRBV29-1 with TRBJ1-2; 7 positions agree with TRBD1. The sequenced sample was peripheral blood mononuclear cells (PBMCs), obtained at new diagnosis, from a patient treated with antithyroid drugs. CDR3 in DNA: TGCAGCGTTGGGACAGGCTATGGCTACACCTTC. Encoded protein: CSVGTGYGYTF. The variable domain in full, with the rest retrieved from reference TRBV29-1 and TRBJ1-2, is SAVISQKPSRDICQRGTSLTIQCQVDSQVTMMFWYRQQPGQSLTLIATANQGSEATYESGFVIDKFPISRPNLTFSTLTVSNMSPEDSSIYLCSVGTGYGYTFGSGTRLTVV.